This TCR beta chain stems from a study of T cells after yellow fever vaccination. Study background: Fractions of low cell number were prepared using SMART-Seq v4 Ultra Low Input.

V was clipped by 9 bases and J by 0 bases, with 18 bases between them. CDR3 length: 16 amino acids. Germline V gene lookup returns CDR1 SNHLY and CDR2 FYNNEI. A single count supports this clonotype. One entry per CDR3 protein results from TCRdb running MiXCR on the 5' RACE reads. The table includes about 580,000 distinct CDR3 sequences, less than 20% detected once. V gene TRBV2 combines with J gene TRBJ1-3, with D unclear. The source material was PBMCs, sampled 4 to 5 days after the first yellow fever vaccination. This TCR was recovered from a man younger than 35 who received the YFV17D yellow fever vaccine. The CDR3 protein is CASEGEDFNSGNTIYF. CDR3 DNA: TGTGCCAGTGAAGGCGAGGATTTCAACTCTGGAAACACCATATATTTT.